This T cell receptor (beta chain) emerged from a study of shared clonotypes between healthy human individuals. Study details: CD4 naive cells filled three plates per donor, CD4 memory three, CD8 naive two and CD8 memory one.

This clone is labeled as medium-sized. Antigen specificity is unknown. The CDR3 has 14 residues. The germline V gene encodes CDR1 SGDLS and CDR2 YYNGEE. The V gene lost 3 bases and the J gene lost 7 bases, with 13 bases spanning the gap. Study conclusions and caveats: In this cohort, only blood was sampled, and tissue repertoires likely differ.

TCRdb keeps only in-frame clones here, not all; method: immunoSEQ multiplex PCR. The repertoire has about 340,000 clones, about 73% of them found once; the top ten carry about 9.4%. The receptor was derived from a man aged 25 to 40 in good health. Input material: memory CD4+ T cells sorted from blood. The subset: CD45RA-negative fraction. This chain connects TRBV9 to TRBJ2-2; D gene ambiguous. CDR3 bases: TGTGCCAGCAGCGCCCGAATGGTTGGCGGGGAGCTGTTTTTT. Its protein is CASSARMVGGELFF.